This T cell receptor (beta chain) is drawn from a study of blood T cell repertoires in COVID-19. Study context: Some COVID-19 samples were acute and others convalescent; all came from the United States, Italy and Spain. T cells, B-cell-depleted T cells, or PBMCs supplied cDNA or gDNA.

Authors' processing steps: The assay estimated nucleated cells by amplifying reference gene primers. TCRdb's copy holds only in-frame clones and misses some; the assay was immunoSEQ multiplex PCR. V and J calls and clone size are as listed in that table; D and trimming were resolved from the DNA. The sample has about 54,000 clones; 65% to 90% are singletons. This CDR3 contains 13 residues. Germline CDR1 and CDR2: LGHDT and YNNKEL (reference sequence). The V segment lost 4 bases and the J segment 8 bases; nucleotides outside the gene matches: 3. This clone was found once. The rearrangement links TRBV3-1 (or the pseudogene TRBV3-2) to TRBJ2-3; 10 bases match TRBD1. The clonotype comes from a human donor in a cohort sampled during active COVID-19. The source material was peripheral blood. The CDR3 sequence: CASSRDRGGTQYF. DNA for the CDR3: TGTGCCAGCAGCCGGGACAGGGGAGGTACGCAGTATTTT.